This T cell receptor (beta chain) was observed in a study of blood T cell repertoires in COVID-19 (dated by TCRdb to the early 2020s). In terms of the full investigation: Collaborator samples came from the United States, Italy and Spain and covered acute and convalescent phases of COVID-19. The material from the prospective study consisted of cDNA or gDNA derived from T cells, B-cell-depleted T cells, or PBMCs. Deeply sampled blood TCRbeta repertoires from subjects exposed to, actively infected with, or recovered from COVID-19 were included in the dataset. A freely available public database, intended as a resource for researchers studying the immune response to SARS-CoV-2, is where the repertoires were released. Samples were obtained from the ongoing ImmuneRACE study (first 160 participants) and from about 1,300 subjects provided by 6 global collaborators. A de-identified subject ID, COVID-19 status, age in years and sex were almost always included in the sample metadata. Where HLA class I and class II types were available, the types were taken from metadata supplied by the sample provider, not from assay-based typing.

The immunoSEQ Assay, a bias-controlled multiplex PCR, was used to amplify TCRbeta CDR3 regions from genomic DNA. Regarding the original processing steps: The number of nucleated cells in each sample was estimated by amplification of reference gene primers within the assay. To quantify the absolute abundance of each unique TCRbeta CDR3 rearrangement, sequence reads were collapsed and filtered. Productive Simpson clonality was computed per sample as the square root of Simpson's diversity index over productive rearrangements. TCRdb limited this immuneACCESS table to in-frame rearrangements with V and J called. A share of clones is missing; checked studies link under half to unresolved V genes, and the rest is unexplained. The V and J calls and the clone size are those of that table, but D and trimming were determined from the DNA. For this sample there are approximately 120,000 clones; around 80% appear just once. 10% to 12% of the sample goes to the ten largest clones.

Collaborating institutions collected whole blood in K2EDTA tubes following their own protocols. Collaborator samples were shipped for TCRbeta analysis as frozen whole blood, isolated PBMCs, or DNA extracted from either sample type. V is reduced by 7 bases and J by 7 bases, leaving a spacing of 23 bases between them. Via the germline V gene, CDR1 is MDHEN and CDR2 SYDVKM. The CDR3 covers 16 residues, taking in both the cysteine and the phenylalanine. The kept DNA is CDR3 alone, 48 bases in frame from the first base. Study-level results and caveats: The quantity of clinical and demographic metadata differed by source and by participant and was supplied without curation.

As for this clone: Its antigen is not yet known. It has no much larger one-base neighbor in the sample; base qualities were not kept.

The sequence derives from a human donor in a cohort sampled during active COVID-19. Sequencing input: peripheral blood. In this chain, TRBV28 is recombined with TRBJ2-1, with the D gene call left open. For the CDR3, the sequence is CASNPPAGTSLNEQFF. In nucleotide form, the sequence is TGTGCCAGCAACCCCCCGGCAGGAACCTCTCTGAATGAGCAGTTCTTC.